Listed below are T cell receptor beta chains from one sample, sequenced in a study of CD4 T cells in relation to SARS-CoV-2 and coronaviruses. The data were produced by immunoSEQ multiplex PCR, yet TCRdb's version contains in-frame clones alone and is incomplete. This table has about 39,000 clones, around 85% appearing once. Their recognized antigens are unknown. Sequencing was performed on naive CD4+ T cells from PBMCs, cultured in vitro. The receptors here all came from an adult with COVID-19. Both conserved end residues are part of each CDR3. A D gene is named only where the DNA matches it firmly.

d_call	v_call	j_call	cdr3_aa
NA	TRBV11-2	TRBJ2-2	CASSLDPGASTGELFF
NA	TRBV23-1	TRBJ1-2	CASPQTVDLIVYGYTF
TRBD2	TRBV28	TRBJ2-5	CASSFVGLAGGQETQYF
TRBD1	TRBV19	TRBJ2-7	CASSILPGGTYEQYF
NA	TRBV6-5	TRBJ1-2	CASTTGGGYGYTF
TRBD2	TRBV28	TRBJ2-7	CASSGLVEHYEQYF
NA	TRBV25-1	TRBJ2-5	CASSEYLGGRETQYF
NA	TRBV12-3/TRBV12-4	TRBJ1-2	CASSPGRDYGYTF
TRBD2	TRBV10-3	TRBJ2-7	CAISASGSSYEQYF
TRBD2	TRBV11-3	TRBJ2-3	CASSGTSGRDTQYF
NA	TRBV15	TRBJ2-2	CATSRAGLELNTGELFF
TRBD1	TRBV28	TRBJ2-3	CASIPGQGVREGTDTQYF
NA	TRBV2	TRBJ2-1	CASSESRDNEQFF
NA	TRBV7-9	TRBJ2-1	CASSLTSSYNEQFF
NA	TRBV7-9	TRBJ1-6	CASSLGGGSTAPPLHF
NA	TRBV30	TRBJ2-7	CAWSVSPAYEQYF
NA	TRBV2	TRBJ1-1	CASSFGGVGTEAFF
NA	TRBV6-6	TRBJ2-2	CASGAANTGELFF
NA	TRBV4-1	TRBJ2-1	CASSQVESEQFF
NA	TRBV27	TRBJ2-1	CASSLFDTLPYNEQFF
NA	TRBV2	TRBJ2-3	CASSITGRDTQYF
TRBD1	TRBV19	TRBJ1-5	CASRGSPGTGDNQPQHF
NA	TRBV11-2	TRBJ2-7	CASSQGFVEYF
NA	TRBV5-5	TRBJ1-3	CASSSRGHTSRGNTIYF
NA	TRBV4-2	TRBJ1-2	CASSPGLGYGYTF
NA	TRBV4-1	TRBJ2-7	CASSQAPDPGFSEQYF
TRBD1	TRBV2	TRBJ1-4	CASSEDRGNEKLFF
NA	TRBV5-4	TRBJ1-2	CATTPGFQRGYTF
TRBD2	TRBV5-1	TRBJ2-2	CASSLTGLGIGELFF
NA	TRBV11-2	TRBJ2-1	CASSFAGDVEQFF
TRBD1	TRBV6-6	TRBJ1-2	CASSQIQGVDANYGYTF
TRBD1	TRBV6-6	TRBJ2-1	CASSTRTGAPNEQFF
NA	TRBV19	TRBJ2-5	CASSIFERQQETQYF
NA	TRBV3-1/TRBV3-2	TRBJ1-2	CASSQGTNYGYTF
NA	TRBV4-1	TRBJ1-4	CASSQGVWTVNEKLFF
NA	TRBV18	TRBJ2-7	CASSSTAPYEQYF
NA	TRBV2	TRBJ1-1	CASSVGRVRTEAFF
TRBD1	TRBV13	TRBJ1-4	CASSAGTGSEKLFF
TRBD2	TRBV7-9	TRBJ2-7	CASTKPAGTTYF
NA	TRBV7-2	TRBJ2-1	CASSLPGPPRPFF
NA	TRBV9	TRBJ2-7	CASSVAEGPTYEQYF
TRBD2	TRBV7-2	TRBJ2-7	CASTRLAGGGYEQYF